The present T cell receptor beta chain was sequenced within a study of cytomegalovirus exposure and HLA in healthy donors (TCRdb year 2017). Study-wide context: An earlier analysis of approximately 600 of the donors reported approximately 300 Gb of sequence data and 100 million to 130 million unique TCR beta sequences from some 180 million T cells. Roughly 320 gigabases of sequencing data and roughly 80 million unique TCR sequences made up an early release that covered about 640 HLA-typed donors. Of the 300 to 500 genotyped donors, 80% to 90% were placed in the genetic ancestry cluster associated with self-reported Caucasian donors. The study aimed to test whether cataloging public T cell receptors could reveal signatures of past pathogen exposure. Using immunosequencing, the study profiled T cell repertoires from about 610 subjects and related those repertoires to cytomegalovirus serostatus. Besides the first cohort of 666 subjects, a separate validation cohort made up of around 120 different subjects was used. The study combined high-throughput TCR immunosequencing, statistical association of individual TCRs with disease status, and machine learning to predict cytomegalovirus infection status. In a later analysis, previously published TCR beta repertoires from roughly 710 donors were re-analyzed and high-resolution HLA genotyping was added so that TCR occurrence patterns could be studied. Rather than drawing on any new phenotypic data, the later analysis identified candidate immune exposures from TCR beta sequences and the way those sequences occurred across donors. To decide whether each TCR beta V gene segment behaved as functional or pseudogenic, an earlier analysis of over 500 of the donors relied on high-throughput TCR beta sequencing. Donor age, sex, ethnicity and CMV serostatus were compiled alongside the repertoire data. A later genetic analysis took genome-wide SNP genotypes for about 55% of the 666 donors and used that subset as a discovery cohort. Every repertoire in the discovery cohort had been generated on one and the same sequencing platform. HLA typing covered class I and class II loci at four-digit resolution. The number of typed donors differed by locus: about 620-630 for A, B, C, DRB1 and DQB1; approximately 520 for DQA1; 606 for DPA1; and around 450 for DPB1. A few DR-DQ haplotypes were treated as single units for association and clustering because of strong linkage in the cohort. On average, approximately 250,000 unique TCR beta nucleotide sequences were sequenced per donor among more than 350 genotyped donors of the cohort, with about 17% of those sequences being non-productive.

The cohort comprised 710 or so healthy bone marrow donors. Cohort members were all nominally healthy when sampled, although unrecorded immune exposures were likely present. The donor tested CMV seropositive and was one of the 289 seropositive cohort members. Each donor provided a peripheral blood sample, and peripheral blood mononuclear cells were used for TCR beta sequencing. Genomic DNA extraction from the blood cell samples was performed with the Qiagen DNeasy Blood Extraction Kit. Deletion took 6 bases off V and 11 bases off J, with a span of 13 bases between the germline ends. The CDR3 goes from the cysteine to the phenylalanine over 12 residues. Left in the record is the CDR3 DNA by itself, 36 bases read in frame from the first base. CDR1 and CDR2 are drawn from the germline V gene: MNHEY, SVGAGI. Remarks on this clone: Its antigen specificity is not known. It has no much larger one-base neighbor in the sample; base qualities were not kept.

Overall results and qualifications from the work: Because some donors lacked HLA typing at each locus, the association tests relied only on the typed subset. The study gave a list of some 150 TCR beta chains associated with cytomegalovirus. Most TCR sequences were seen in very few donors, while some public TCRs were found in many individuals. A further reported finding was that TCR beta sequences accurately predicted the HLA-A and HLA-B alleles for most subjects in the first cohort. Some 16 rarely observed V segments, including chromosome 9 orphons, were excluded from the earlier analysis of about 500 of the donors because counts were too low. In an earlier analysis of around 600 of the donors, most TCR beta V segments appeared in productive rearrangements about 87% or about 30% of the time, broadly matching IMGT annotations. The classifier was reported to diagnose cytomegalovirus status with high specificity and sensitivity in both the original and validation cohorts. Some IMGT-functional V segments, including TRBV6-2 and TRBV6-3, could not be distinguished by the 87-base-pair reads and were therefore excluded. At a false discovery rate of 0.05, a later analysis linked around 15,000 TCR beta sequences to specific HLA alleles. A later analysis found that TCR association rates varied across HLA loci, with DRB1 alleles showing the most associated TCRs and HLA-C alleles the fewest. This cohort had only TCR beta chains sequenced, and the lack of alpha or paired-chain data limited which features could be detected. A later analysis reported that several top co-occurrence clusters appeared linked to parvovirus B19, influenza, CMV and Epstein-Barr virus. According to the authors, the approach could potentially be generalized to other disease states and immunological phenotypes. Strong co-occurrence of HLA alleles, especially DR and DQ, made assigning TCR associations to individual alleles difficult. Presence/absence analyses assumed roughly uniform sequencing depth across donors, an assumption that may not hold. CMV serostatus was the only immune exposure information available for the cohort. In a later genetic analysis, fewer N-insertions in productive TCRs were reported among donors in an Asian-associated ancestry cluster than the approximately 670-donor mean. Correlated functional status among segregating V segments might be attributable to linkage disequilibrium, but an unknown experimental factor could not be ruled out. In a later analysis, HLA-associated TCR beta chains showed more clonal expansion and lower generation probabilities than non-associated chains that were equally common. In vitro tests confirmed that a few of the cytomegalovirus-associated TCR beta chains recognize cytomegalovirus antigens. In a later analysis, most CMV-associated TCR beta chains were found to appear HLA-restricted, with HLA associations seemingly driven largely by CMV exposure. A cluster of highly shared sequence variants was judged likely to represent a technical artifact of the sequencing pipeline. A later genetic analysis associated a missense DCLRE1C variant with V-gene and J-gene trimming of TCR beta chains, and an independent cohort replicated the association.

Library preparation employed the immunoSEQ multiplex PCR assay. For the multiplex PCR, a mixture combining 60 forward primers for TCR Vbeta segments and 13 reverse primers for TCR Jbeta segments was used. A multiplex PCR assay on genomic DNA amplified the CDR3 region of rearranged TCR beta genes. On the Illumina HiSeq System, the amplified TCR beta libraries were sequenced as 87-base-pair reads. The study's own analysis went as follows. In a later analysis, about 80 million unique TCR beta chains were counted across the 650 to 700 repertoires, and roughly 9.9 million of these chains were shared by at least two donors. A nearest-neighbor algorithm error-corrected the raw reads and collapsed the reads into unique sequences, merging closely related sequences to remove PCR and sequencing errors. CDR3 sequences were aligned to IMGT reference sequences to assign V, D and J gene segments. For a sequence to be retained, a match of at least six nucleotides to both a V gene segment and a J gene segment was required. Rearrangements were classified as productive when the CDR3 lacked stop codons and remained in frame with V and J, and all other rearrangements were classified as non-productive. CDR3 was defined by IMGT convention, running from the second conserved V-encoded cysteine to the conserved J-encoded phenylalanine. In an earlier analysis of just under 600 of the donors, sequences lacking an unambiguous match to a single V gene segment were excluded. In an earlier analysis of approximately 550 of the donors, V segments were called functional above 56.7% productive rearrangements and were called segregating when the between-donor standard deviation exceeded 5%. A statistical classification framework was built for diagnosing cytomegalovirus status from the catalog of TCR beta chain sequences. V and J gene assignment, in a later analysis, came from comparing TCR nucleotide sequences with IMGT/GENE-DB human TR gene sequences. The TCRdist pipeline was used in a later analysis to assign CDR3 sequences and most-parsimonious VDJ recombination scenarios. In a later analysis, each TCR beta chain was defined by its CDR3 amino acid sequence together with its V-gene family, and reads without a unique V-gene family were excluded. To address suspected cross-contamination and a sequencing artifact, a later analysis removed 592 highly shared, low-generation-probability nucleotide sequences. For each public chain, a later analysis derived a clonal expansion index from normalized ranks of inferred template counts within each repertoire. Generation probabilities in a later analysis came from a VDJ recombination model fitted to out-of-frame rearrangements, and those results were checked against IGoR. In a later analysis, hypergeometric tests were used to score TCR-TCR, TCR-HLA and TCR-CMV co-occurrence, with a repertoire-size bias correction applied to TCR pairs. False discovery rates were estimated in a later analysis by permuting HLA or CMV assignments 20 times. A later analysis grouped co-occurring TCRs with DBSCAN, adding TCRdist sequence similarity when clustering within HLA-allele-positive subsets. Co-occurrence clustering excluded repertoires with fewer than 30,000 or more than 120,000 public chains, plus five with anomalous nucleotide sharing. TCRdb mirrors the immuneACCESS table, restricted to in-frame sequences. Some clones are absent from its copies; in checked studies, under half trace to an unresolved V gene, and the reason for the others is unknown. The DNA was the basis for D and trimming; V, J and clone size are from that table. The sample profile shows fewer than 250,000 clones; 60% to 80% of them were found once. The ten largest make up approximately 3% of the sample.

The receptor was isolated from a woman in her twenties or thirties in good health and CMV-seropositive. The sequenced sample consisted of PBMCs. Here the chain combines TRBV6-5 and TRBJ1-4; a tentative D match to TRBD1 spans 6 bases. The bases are TGTGCCAGCAGCGCCCTCCAGGGGAAACTGTTTTTT. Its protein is CASSALQGKLFF.